The source of this T cell receptor beta chain is a study of cytomegalovirus exposure and HLA in healthy donors. This clone was seen more than once but under ten times. Both 60 Vbeta primers and 13 Jbeta primers went into the PCR. Measured with immunoSEQ multiplex PCR; TCRdb has only the in-frame clones, and not every one. Of some 130,000 clones listed, about 10% were seen once; the top ten hold more than 6.5%. Losses at the gene ends were 3 bases for V and 7 bases for J; bases not matched to a gene: 7. Germline values: CDR1 SGHDN, CDR2 FVKESK. This CDR3 has 15 residues. This clonotype was sampled from a middle-aged woman in good health and CMV-seropositive. This chain connects TRBV14 to TRBJ1-1; 11 nucleotides agree with TRBD1. Input material: PBMCs. CDR3 coding DNA: TGTGCCAGCAGCCACAGCGGACAGGGGGCCTATGAAGCTTTCTTT. Its translation is CASSHSGQGAYEAFF.